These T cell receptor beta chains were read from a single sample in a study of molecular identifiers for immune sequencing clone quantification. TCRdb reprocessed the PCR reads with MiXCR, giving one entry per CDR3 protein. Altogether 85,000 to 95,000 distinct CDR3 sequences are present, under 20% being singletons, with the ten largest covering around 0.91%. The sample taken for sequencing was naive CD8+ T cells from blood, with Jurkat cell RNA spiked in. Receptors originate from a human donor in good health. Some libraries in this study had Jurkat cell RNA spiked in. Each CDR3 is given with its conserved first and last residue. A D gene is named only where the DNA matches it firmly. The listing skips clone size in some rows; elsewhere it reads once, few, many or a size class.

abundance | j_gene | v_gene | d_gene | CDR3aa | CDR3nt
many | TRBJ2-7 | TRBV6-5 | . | CASSYAGQLEQYF | TGTGCCAGCAGTTACGCGGGACAACTCGAGCAGTACTTC
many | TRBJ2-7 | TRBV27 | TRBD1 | CASSTRRQGPGYEQYF | TGTGCCAGCAGTACAAGAAGACAGGGCCCGGGCTACGAGCAGTACTTC
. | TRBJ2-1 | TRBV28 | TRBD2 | CASSFTSGSGEQFF | TGTGCCAGCAGTTTTACTAGCGGGAGTGGTGAGCAGTTCTTC
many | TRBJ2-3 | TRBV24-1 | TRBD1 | CATSDWTPTGGGSDTQYF | TGTGCCACCAGTGACTGGACCCCGACAGGGGGCGGATCAGATACGCAGTATTTT
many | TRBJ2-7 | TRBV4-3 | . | CASSQDMVGSSYEQYF | TGCGCCAGCAGCCAAGATATGGTAGGAAGCTCCTACGAGCAGTACTTC
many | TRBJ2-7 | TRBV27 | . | CASSLMATHEQYF | TGTGCCAGCAGTTTAATGGCCACTCACGAGCAGTACTTC
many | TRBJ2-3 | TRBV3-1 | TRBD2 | CASSQGTSGGYDTQYF | TGTGCCAGCAGCCAAGGGACTAGCGGGGGCTACGATACGCAGTATTTT
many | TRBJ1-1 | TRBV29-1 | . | CSVVSNTEAFF | TGCAGCGTCGTTTCGAACACTGAAGCTTTCTTT
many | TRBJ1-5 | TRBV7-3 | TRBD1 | CASSLRQGEKAQHF | TGTGCCAGCAGCTTAAGACAGGGGGAGAAGGCCCAGCATTTT
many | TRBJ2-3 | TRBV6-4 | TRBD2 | CASSPKLAGQSDTQYF | TGTGCCAGCAGTCCAAAACTAGCGGGTCAGTCAGATACGCAGTATTTT
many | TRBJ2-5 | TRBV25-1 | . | CASTPGEPQQYF | TGTGCCAGCACGCCAGGGGAACCCCAACAGTACTTC
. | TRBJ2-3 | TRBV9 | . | CASSSQGTHTDTQYF | TGTGCCAGCAGCTCACAGGGTACCCACACAGATACGCAGTATTTT
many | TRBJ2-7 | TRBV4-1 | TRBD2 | CASSPLQGGSYEQYF | TGCGCCAGCAGCCCCCTGCAGGGAGGGTCCTACGAGCAGTACTTC
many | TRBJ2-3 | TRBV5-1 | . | CASSFYGTDTQYF | TGCGCCAGCAGCTTTTATGGCACAGATACGCAGTATTTT
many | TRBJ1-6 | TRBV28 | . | CASIGSRELNSPLHF | TGTGCCAGTATCGGGTCCCGCGAACTAAATTCACCCCTCCACTTT
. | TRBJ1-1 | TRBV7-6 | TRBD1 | CASSLSQGARTEAFF | TGTGCCAGCAGCTTATCCCAGGGGGCGAGGACTGAAGCTTTCTTT
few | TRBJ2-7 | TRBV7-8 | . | CASSLELGGYEQYF | TGTGCAAGCAGCTTAGAACTGGGGGGATATGAACAGTACTTC
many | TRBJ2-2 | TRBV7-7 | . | CASSSPGGVSAGELFF | TGTGCTAGCAGCTCCCCGGGTGGGGTTTCTGCCGGGGAGCTGTTTTTT
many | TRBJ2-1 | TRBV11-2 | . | CASRPTGGGYNEQFF | TGTGCCAGCAGACCTACAGGGGGGGGATACAATGAGCAGTTCTTC
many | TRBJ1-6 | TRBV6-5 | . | CASSDRPSYNSPLHF | TGTGCCAGCAGTGACCGCCCCTCCTATAATTCACCCCTCCACTTT
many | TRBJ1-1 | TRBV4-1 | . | CASSYRQNTEAFF | TGCGCCAGCAGCTACCGACAGAACACTGAAGCTTTCTTT
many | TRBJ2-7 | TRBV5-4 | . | CASSSMDRFYEQYF | TGTGCCAGCAGCAGCATGGACAGATTCTACGAGCAGTACTTC
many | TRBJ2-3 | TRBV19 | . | CASSSRAPPGTDTQYF | TGTGCCAGTAGTTCCAGGGCCCCTCCAGGCACAGATACGCAGTATTTT
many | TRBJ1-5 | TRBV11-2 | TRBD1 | CASSLETGSQPQHF | TGTGCCAGCAGCTTAGAGACAGGGAGTCAGCCCCAGCATTTT
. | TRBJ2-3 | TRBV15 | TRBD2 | CATIPSGASTDTQYF | TGTGCCACCATCCCTAGCGGGGCTAGCACAGATACGCAGTATTTT
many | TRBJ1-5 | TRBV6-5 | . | CASSYSWGPNQPQHF | TGTGCCAGCAGTTACTCATGGGGACCTAATCAGCCCCAGCATTTT
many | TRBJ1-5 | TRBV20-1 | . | CSASTGQINQPQHF | TGCAGTGCTAGCACCGGACAGATTAATCAGCCCCAGCATTTT
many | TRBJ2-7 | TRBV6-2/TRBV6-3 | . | CASTGTLTYEQYF | TGTGCCAGCACCGGGACTCTCACCTACGAGCAGTACTTC
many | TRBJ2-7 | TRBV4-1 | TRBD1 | CASSQDSQGANYEQYF | TGCGCCAGCAGCCAAGATTCACAGGGGGCGAACTACGAGCAGTACTTC
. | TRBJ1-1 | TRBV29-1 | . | CSVDSGSEASF | TGCAGCGTGGACTCAGGGTCAGAAGCTTCATTT
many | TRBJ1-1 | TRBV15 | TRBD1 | CATSTDEQGAGNTEAFF | TGTGCCACCAGCACTGACGAACAGGGGGCAGGGAACACTGAAGCTTTCTTT
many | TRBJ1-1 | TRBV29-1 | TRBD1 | CSVDGTGMNTEAFF | TGCAGCGTTGATGGGACAGGGATGAACACTGAAGCTTTCTTT
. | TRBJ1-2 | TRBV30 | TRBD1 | CAWSNRGSHYGYTF | TGTGCCTGGAGTAACAGGGGTAGTCACTATGGCTACACCTTC
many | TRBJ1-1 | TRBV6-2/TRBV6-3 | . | CASSPGRSPEAFF | TGTGCCAGCAGTCCCGGCCGCAGCCCTGAAGCTTTCTTT
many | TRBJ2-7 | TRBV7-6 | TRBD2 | CASSLLLGLAGEQYF | TGTGCCAGCAGCTTACTACTGGGTCTAGCGGGAGAGCAGTACTTC
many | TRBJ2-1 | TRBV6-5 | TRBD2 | CASSLAWRESSSYNEQFF | TGTGCCAGCAGTTTGGCTTGGCGGGAGTCGAGCTCCTACAATGAGCAGTTCTTC
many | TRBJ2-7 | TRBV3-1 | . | CASSQGLPGWGF | TGTGCCAGCAGCCAAGGCCTACCGGGCTGGGGCTTC
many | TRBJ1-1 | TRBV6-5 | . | CASSYPGKQAFF | TGTGCCAGCAGTTACCCAGGGAAGCAGGCTTTCTTT
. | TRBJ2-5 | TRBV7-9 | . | CASSSGRDLQETQYF | TGTGCCAGCAGCTCCGGCCGGGACTTACAAGAGACCCAGTACTTC
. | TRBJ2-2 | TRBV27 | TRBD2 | CASSLRGLDTGELVF | TGTGCCAGCAGTTTGCGGGGGTTGGACACCGGGGAGCTGGTTTTT
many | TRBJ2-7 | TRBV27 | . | CASSLTGQNSYEQYF | TGTGCCAGCAGTCTGACGGGACAAAACTCCTACGAGCAGTACTTC
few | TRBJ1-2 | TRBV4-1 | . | CASSHPPPGREGYTF | TGCGCCAGCAGCCACCCCCCGCCGGGGAGGGAAGGCTACACCTTC
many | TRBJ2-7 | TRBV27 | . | CASSLSGQASYEQYF | TGTGCCAGCAGTTTATCGGGACAAGCCAGCTACGAGCAGTACTTC
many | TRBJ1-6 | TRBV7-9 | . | CASSVGRVAGSYNSPLHF | TGTGCCAGCAGCGTAGGCAGAGTCGCCGGAAGCTATAATTCACCCCTCCACTTT
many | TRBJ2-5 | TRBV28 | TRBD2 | CASSYPGGGVETQYF | TGTGCCAGCAGTTACCCCGGGGGGGGGGTCGAGACCCAGTACTTC